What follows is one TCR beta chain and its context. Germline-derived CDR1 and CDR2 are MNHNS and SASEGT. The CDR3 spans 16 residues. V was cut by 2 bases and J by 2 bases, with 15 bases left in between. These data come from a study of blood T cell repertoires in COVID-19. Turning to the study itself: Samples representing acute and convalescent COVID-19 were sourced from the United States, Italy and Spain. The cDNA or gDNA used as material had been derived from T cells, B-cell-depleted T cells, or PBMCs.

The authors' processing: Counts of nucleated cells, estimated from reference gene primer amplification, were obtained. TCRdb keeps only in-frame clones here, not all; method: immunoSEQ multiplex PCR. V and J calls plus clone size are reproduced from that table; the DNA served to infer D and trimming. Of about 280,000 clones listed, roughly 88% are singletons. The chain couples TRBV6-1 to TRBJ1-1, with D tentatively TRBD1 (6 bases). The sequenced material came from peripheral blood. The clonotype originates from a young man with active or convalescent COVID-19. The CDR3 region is CASSERWTAPNTEAFF. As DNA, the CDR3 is TGTGCCAGCAGTGAACGGTGGACAGCCCCAAACACTGAAGCTTTCTTT.